Presented here are 5 T cell receptor beta chains from one specimen sequenced in a study of radiotherapy plus CTLA-4 blockade in lung cancer. The table came from immunoSEQ multiplex PCR; TCRdb's copy has only in-frame clones and leaves some out. The sample contains tens of thousands of clones, about four fifths of which appear only once. The sample in question was peripheral blood, obtained from a patient treated with radiotherapy plus ipilimumab. These receptors were obtained from a human donor with non-small cell lung cancer who had stable disease on radiotherapy plus ipilimumab.

J is TRBJ2-7 and V is TRBV9; weak D call: TRBD1 (5 bases). Germline lookup yields CDR1 SGDLS and CDR2 YYNGEE. The CDR3 sequence is 14 residues long. The V end was cut by 0 bases, the J end by 1 base, with 8 bases between. The CDR3 DNA follows: TGTGCCAGCAGCGTAGATCCAGGGTCCTACGAGCAGTACTTC. Encoded protein: CASSVDPGSYEQYF.

V is TRBV7-9 and J is TRBJ1-6; no clear D gene. Trimming took off 5 bases at V and 8 bases at J, with 13 bases between the two ends. The CDR3 totals 14 residues. Germline values: CDR1 SEHNR, CDR2 FQNEAQ (reference sequence). The CDR3 DNA sequence: TGTGCCAGCAGCCTTCCGGAACGGTATTCACCCCTCCACTTT. Translating gives CASSLPERYSPLHF.

The DNA for the CDR3 is TGTGCCAGCAGCCCTCCTCCATTGAACACTGAAGCTTTCTTT. Translated: CASSPPPLNTEAFF. The genes are TRBV11-2 and TRBJ1-1; D is unresolved. CDR1 is SGHAT and CDR2 is FQNNGV in the germline V gene. Trimming stripped 5 bases from V and 0 bases from J, with 10 bases between. The CDR3 runs to 14 residues.

This chain connects TRBV15 to TRBJ2-1; possible D gene TRBD2, 7 bases. Trimming stripped 0 bases from V and 8 bases from J, with 17 bases between. The CDR3 spans 16 residues. Germline V gives CDR1 LNHNV, CDR2 YYDKDF (reference sequence). CDR3 DNA: TGTGCCACCAGCAGAGATTTCTCCCAAGGGGGGGATGAGCAGTTCTTC. It yields the protein CATSRDFSQGGDEQFF.

The chain carries TRBV5-1 and TRBJ1-4; D may be TRBD1 (5 bases). This CDR3 has 13 residues. V lost 8 bases, J lost 6 bases, and 14 bases lay in between. CDR1 and CDR2 (germline): SGHRS, YFSETQ. CDR3 coding DNA: TGCGCCAGTCAGGGTTATGGGGATGAAAAACTGTTTTTT. This sequence encodes CASQGYGDEKLFF.